This T cell receptor (beta chain) was observed in a study of blood T cells in healthy people across ages (dated by TCRdb to the mid-2010s). With respect to the entire study: In model experiments, template switching captured roughly one uniquely barcoded TCR beta cDNA molecule for every two T cells. To avoid experimental bias, donors of different ages were randomly spread across the sequencing lanes. The study measured age-related changes in TCR beta repertoire diversity using deep sequencing normalized with unique cDNA molecular identifiers. For two donors (one aged 18 to 30 and one aged 80 or older), the study analyzed two additional independent replicas of 1 million unique cDNA reads from the same blood draw. Donors were grouped into four age groups: young (average approximately 16 years), middle-aged (less than 40), aged (roughly 67) and long-lived (approximately 81). On the study overall, not on this receptor specifically: The CMV infection status of donors was not known, potentially confounding age-related changes in expanded clonotypes. Observed TCR beta diversity per million T cells fell roughly linearly with age, and a significant reduction was already apparent by age approximately 40. Compared with the aged group, the long-lived group had more naive CD4+ T cells, fewer expanded clones and increased TCR diversity, suggesting age selection. There was a strong correlation between observed TCR beta diversity and the percentage of naive T cells measured by flow cytometry. Conclusive comparison of naive and antigen-experienced compartments was prevented by the profiling of bulk unsorted PBMCs. Estimates of total diversity based on one million sequenced T cells were regarded as lower bounds and as underestimates.

This clonotype was detected many times. It has no known antigen specificity. Base qualities are not provided; no much larger clone lies one nucleotide away. Library prep was done by 5' RACE. Sequencing instrument: Illumina HiSeq 2500. A second 7 to 11 cycle PCR used a sample-barcoded 5' primer and a J-beta primer mix. A template-switch 5' adaptor carrying 12 random nucleotides introduced a unique molecular identifier onto each TCR beta cDNA molecule. Each sample yielded at least 2.5 million CDR3-containing paired-end reads. First-strand cDNA synthesis was performed from all RNA using the Mint cDNA synthesis kit, with priming by a TRBC-specific oligonucleotide. After uracil-DNA glycosylase treatment, a first 18-cycle PCR used universal primers M1SS and BC2_uni_R on all cDNA. Concerning the study's data processing: For normalization, 1 million high-quality reads were randomly selected from each sample, with every read carrying a distinct molecular identifier. Instead of being binned into consensus sequences, reads that shared molecular identifiers were thrown out. MiTCR, run with a Q25 quality threshold and the strictest error-elimination algorithm, handled CDR3 identification, clonotype clustering and error correction. A nonparametric unseen species model with Euler transformation was used to estimate a lower bound on total TCR beta diversity. The public reads were run again by TCRdb, first through fastp at Q25 and then through MiXCR, and only productive beta chains were kept. Rows merge per CDR3 protein into single entries with the most common DNA and genes. These V and J calls originate from TCRdb's pipeline instead of the authors' own analysis. The table for this sample lists approximately 680,000 distinct CDR3 sequences; roughly 32% of them were counted only once. The ten largest account for approximately 15% of the sample.

CDR1 and CDR2 (MNHEY, SVGAGI) derive from the germline V gene. Taken from cysteine to phenylalanine, the CDR3 has 14 residues. CDR3 DNA is the only sequence kept; it has 42 bases, read in frame from the first base. Trimming costs V 7 bases and J 4 bases, and their ends lie 16 bases apart. Donors were 30 to 45 systemically healthy Caucasian individuals from Russia aged about 6 to 100 years. Each donor gave 8 to 10 milliliters of peripheral blood, collected into EDTA-treated Vacutainer tubes. Ficoll-Paque density-gradient centrifugation was used to isolate PBMCs, with at least 6 million obtained per sample. Total RNA, at least 5 micrograms per sample, was extracted from PBMCs with Trizol reagent. For every donor, flow cytometry on a PBMC aliquot measured the percentage of naive CD45RAhigh/CD27high T cells.

This TCR was sampled from a woman of 80 years or more in good health. Donor details come from another sample of the same person, matched by shared clones. The chain is assembled from TRBV6-5 and TRBJ1-2, with the D segment identity uncertain. Sequenced material: blood. CDR3 sequence: CASTRPRMGYGYTF. Here is the DNA: TGTGCCAGCACCCGACCACGGATGGGCTATGGCTACACCTTC.